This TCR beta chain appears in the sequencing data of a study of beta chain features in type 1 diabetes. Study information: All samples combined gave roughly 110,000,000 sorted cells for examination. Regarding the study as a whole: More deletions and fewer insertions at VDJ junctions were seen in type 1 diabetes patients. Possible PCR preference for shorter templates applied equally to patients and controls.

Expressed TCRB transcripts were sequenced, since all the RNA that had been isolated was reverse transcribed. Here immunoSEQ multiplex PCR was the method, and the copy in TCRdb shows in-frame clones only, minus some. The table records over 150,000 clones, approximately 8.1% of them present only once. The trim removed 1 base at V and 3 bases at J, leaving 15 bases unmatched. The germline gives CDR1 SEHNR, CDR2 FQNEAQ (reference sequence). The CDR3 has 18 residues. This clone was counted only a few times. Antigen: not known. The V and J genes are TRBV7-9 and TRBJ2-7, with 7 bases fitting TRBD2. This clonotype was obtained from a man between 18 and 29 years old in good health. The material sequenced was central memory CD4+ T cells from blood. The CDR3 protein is CASSLGLLGGKSFYEQYF. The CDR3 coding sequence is TGTGCCAGCAGCTTAGGTTTGTTGGGAGGGAAAAGCTTCTACGAGCAGTACTTC.